In its sample, the clone carrying this T cell receptor beta chain was seen once. Its antigen is unknown. Libraries were prepared by immunoSEQ multiplex PCR; TCRdb keeps only in-frame clonotypes and omits some of them. The sample contains around 64,000 clones, about nine tenths of which appear only once. The germline V and J ends were trimmed by 1 base and 4 bases, with 11 bases remaining between them. In germline, CDR1 is MGHRA, CDR2 YSYEKL. The CDR3 contains 14 residues. The data stem from a study of lymphopenia after photon versus proton radiotherapy. Points from the study as a whole: Relative stability marked proton patients; photon patients lost diversity and naive cells. In patients who died, overall survival fell as post-nadir TCR diversity dropped more.

The sample in question was peripheral blood, obtained from a patient treated with proton-based radiotherapy. This clonotype originated in an older man with esophageal cancer. The chain has TRBV4-1 and TRBJ2-7, with D uncertain. CDR3: CASSQGVIVYEQYF. The CDR3 DNA sequence: TGCGCCAGCAGCCAAGGGGTTATCGTTTACGAGCAGTACTTC.